Shown below are 3 T cell receptor beta chains from a single sample sequenced in a study of T-cell reconstitution after alpha-beta-depleted transplantation in children. Preparation of the TCRbeta library involved a method that used unique molecular identifiers. TCRdb fed the PCR reads into MiXCR, producing one record per CDR3 protein. Among about 360,000 distinct CDR3 sequences listed, 13% were seen once. The material sequenced was PBMCs, taken from the stem cell graft. All receptors come from a human donor who donated a stem cell graft to a child with Fanconi anemia.

This clonotype showed up many times. V and J are TRBV6-2 or TRBV6-3 and TRBJ2-7; unclear D gene. The V and J ends lost 3 bases and 2 bases respectively, with 5 bases between them. The CDR3 is 12 amino acids. The germline V gene encodes CDR1 MNHEY and CDR2 SVGEGT. Here the CDR3 DNA reads TGTGCCAGCAGTTATCGGACCTACGAGCAGTACTTC. As protein: CASSYRTYEQYF.

This clonotype was recorded many times. This chain connects TRBV9 to TRBJ2-2; no definite D call. The CDR3 covers 12 residues. Germline lookup yields CDR1 SGDLS and CDR2 YYNGEE. Between the trimmed V and J ends, which lost 4 bases and 3 bases, there was a span of 4 bases. The CDR3 DNA reads as TGTGCCAGCAGCTTAGACACCGGGGAGCTGTTTTTT. It codes for CASSLDTGELFF. Supplemented by reference TRBV9 and TRBJ2-2, the full variable domain reads DSGVTQTPKHLITATGQRVTLRCSPRSGDLSVYWYQQSLDQGLQFLIQYYNGEERAKGNILERFSAQQFPDLHSELNLSSLELGDSALYFCASSLDTGELFFGEGSRLTVL.

As to this clonotype: This is likely a read error, given that the CDR3 carries no conserved phenylalanine or tryptophan at its end. The rearrangement uses TRBV5-1 and TRBJ1-1; D gene uncertain. Germline V gives CDR1 SGHRS, CDR2 YFSETQ. The CDR3 is 11 residues long. V lost 5 bases to trimming and J lost 7 bases, with 9 bases between them. The CDR3 loop reads CASRAGIEAFL. The CDR3 bases are TGCGCCAGCAGGGCGGGGATTGAAGCTTTCCTT.